What follows are 10 T cell receptor beta chains derived from one specimen sequenced in a study of shared clonotypes between healthy human individuals (dated by TCRdb to the early 2020s). CD8 naive samples consisted of CD45RO-negative cells that were positively selected for CCR7, yielding a CD45RA+CCR7+ population without TemRA cells. Preparation of the library involved the immunoSEQ multiplex PCR assay. TCRdb stores this immuneACCESS table with in-frame sequences only. Part of the clones is absent; in the studies checked, under half of the shortfall reflects unresolved V genes, and no reason is known for the rest. This sample is represented by some 800,000 clones; roughly 92% of them were singletons. About 25% of the sample is in the top ten clones. Sequenced: naive CD8+ T cells sorted from blood. The cell subset or site label of this sample denotes: CD45RA+CCR7+. These receptors all come from a man under 40 in good health.

The genes are TRBV21-1 and TRBJ2-7; the table gives TRBD2 as D, unverified against the DNA. TRBV21-1 is tagged as a pseudogene. This CDR3 has 14 residues. CDR3 sequence (DNA): TGTGCCAGCAGCAGGACTAGCGGGAGCCACGAGCAGTACTTC. Amino acid sequence: CASSRTSGSHEQYF.

The chain links TRBV28 to TRBJ1-2, with 8 bases matching TRBD1. Trimming cost V 7 bases and J 3 bases; bases outside gene matches: 13. Germline-derived CDR1 and CDR2 are MDHEN and SYDVKM. The length of the CDR3 is 16 residues. The CDR3 DNA sequence: TGTGCCAGCACGAAACGCTTCGGACAGGGATACTATGGCTACACCTTC. Protein product: CASTKRFGQGYYGYTF.

This clone has a single count. The CDR3 DNA reads TGTGCCAGCAGCCTCAGGGCTAGCACAGATACGCAGTATTTT. Amino acid sequence: CASSLRASTDTQYF. The chain is built from TRBV7-2 and TRBJ2-3; tentatively, D is TRBD1 (5 bases). V was trimmed by 5 bases and J by 0 bases, leaving 9 bases between them. This CDR3 contains 14 residues. Germline lookup yields CDR1 SGHTA and CDR2 FQGNSA.

The rearrangement joins TRBV6-1 to TRBJ2-7; D uncertain. Germline CDR1 MNHNS, CDR2 SASEGT. Trimming cost V 3 bases and J 0 bases, with 3 bases left between them. The CDR3 spans 12 residues. For the CDR3, the DNA is TGTGCCAGCAGTGACCTCTCCTACGAGCAGTACTTC. Translation: CASSDLSYEQYF.

Regarding this clone: A read error may explain this, as a much larger clone is one base away. Other DNA sequences in this specimen translate into the identical CDR3. V and J are TRBV10-3 and TRBJ1-1; D remains unclear. The CDR3 extends over 11 amino acids. The germline V gene has CDR1 ENHRY and CDR2 SYGVKD. V gave up 6 bases and J gave up 1 base, with 3 bases separating them. The CDR3 DNA reads as TGTGCCATCAGGGGGAACACTGAAGCTTTCTTT. Its protein is CAIRGNTEAFF.

The rearrangement uses TRBV7-6 and TRBJ2-1, with TRBD2 identical over 11 bases. The ends lost 5 bases at V and 7 bases at J; junction bases unmatched: 10. The CDR3 contains 16 residues. The germline gives CDR1 SGHVS, CDR2 FNYEAQ. CDR3 protein: CASSELAGALSNEQFF. The CDR3 DNA reads TGTGCCAGCAGCGAACTAGCGGGAGCGCTTAGTAATGAGCAGTTCTTC. Supplemented by reference TRBV7-6 and TRBJ2-1, the full variable domain reads GAGVSQSPRYKVTKRGQDVALRCDPISGHVSLYWYRQALGQGPEFLTYFNYEAQQDKSGLPNDRFSAERPEGSISTLTIQRTEQRDSAMYRCASSELAGALSNEQFFGPGTRLTVL.

The J gene is TRBJ2-2, the V gene TRBV19; D uncertain. CDR1 LNHDA and CDR2 SQIVND come from the germline V gene (reference sequence). The CDR3 spans 13 residues. Between the trimmed V and J ends, which lost 5 bases and 3 bases, there was a span of 7 bases. CDR3 protein: CASSQEYTGELFF. CDR3 coding DNA: TGTGCCAGTAGTCAGGAGTACACCGGGGAGCTGTTTTTT.

This CDR3 reads CASSGWTGGSEKLFF. CDR3 sequence (DNA): TGTGCCAGCAGTGGGTGGACAGGGGGTAGTGAAAAACTGTTTTTT. This chain uses TRBV6-1 with TRBJ1-4, with 10 bases matching TRBD1. The CDR3 contains 15 residues. The trim removed 4 bases at V and 7 bases at J, leaving 6 bases unmatched. Looked up from germline, CDR1 is MNHNS and CDR2 is SASEGT.

The table lists this clone with a count of one. The J gene is TRBJ2-1, the V gene TRBV29-1; maybe TRBD2 (6 bases). V shed 6 bases and J shed 0 bases, with 9 bases lying between them. Germline CDR1 is SQVTM and CDR2 is ANQGSEA. The CDR3 runs to 13 residues. CDR3 nucleotide sequence: TGCAGCGTCCTCGGGAGCTCCTACAATGAGCAGTTCTTC. As protein: CSVLGSSYNEQFF.

This chain links TRBV19 with TRBJ2-1; no clear D gene. This CDR3 is built from 14 residues. Germline values: CDR1 LNHDA, CDR2 SQIVND (reference sequence). Trimming removed 5 bases at V and 5 bases at J, with 13 bases between. The CDR3 DNA reads TGTGCCAGTAGTGACCCCGGACCCAACAATGAGCAGTTCTTC. As protein: CASSDPGPNNEQFF.